This TCR beta chain was recorded in a study of radiotherapy plus CTLA-4 blockade in lung cancer. Study in general: 15% to 20% of enrolled patients responded objectively, and over 30% had disease control.

V lost 5 bases, J lost 4 bases, and 14 bases lay in between. CDR3 length equals 14 residues. Germline CDR1 is MNHEY and CDR2 is SMNVEV (reference sequence). TCRdb's table, derived via immunoSEQ multiplex PCR, lists solely in-frame clones and lacks some. The sample records approximately 52,000 clones, roughly 80% being singletons. Sequenced material: peripheral blood, taken from a patient treated with radiotherapy plus ipilimumab. This TCR was recovered from a human donor with non-small cell lung cancer who had a complete response to radiotherapy plus ipilimumab. This chain joins TRBV27 and TRBJ1-2; D is undetermined. The DNA for the CDR3 is TGTGCCAGCAGTCTGAAGGGAGAGGGCTATGGCTACACCTTC. The encoded protein is CASSLKGEGYGYTF.